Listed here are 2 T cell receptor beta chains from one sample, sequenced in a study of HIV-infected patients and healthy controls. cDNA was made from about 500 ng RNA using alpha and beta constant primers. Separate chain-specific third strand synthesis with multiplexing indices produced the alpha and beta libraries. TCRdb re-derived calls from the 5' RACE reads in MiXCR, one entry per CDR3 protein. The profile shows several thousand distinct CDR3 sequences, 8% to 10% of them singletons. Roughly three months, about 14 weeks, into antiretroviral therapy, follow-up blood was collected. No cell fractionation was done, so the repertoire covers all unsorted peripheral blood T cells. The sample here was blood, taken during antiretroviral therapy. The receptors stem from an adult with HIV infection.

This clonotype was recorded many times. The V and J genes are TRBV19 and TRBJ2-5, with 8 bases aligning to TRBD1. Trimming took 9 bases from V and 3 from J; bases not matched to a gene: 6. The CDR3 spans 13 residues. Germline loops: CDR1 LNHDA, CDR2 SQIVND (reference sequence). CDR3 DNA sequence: TGTGCCAGCCTCGGACAGGGCAAAGAGACCCAGTACTTC. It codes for CASLGQGKETQYF.

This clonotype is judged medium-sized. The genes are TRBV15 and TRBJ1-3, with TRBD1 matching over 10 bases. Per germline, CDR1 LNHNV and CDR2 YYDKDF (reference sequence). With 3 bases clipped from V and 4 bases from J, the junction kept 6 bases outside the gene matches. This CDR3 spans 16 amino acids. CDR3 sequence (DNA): TGTGCCACCAGCAGGGGGACAGGGGCGCCGGGAAACACCATATATTTT. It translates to CATSRGTGAPGNTIYF.